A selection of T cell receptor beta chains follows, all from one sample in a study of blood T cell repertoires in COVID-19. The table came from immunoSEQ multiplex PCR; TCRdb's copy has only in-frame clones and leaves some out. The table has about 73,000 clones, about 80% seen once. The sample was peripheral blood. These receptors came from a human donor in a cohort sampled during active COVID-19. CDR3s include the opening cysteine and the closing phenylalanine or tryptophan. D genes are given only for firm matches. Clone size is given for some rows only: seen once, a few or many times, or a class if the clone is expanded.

CASSTPGQGTETQYF	TGTGCCAGCAGCACCCCGGGACAGGGAACTGAGACCCAGTACTTC	TRBJ2-5	.	TRBD1	TRBV5-4
CASAGGPGELFF	TGTGCCAGCGCCGGGGGGCCCGGGGAGCTGTTTTTT	TRBJ2-2	many	.	TRBV28
CASSRTGGLYGYTF	TGTGCCAGCAGTAGGACAGGGGGCCTCTATGGCTACACCTTC	TRBJ1-2	.	TRBD1	TRBV6-5
CASRLGPGGYNEQFF	TGTGCCAGCAGACTGGGGCCAGGGGGATACAATGAGCAGTTCTTC	TRBJ2-1	.	TRBD1	TRBV6-5
CATFKGTSGEGNEQFF	TGTGCCACCTTTAAGGGGACTAGCGGGGAGGGAAATGAGCAGTTCTTC	TRBJ2-1	.	TRBD2	TRBV10-3
CASSSRQVSPLHF	TGTGCCAGTAGTAGCCGACAGGTTTCACCCCTCCACTTT	TRBJ1-6	.	.	TRBV19
CASSTLGGAGEQYF	TGTGCCAGCAGTACCCTCGGGGGGGCGGGCGAGCAGTACTTC	TRBJ2-7	.	TRBD2	TRBV6-6
CASSFQLTSGNQPQHF	TGTGCCAGCAGTTTTCAGCTAACCTCAGGGAATCAGCCCCAGCATTTT	TRBJ1-5	.	.	TRBV6-6
CASSRQGTQPQHF	TGTGCCAGCAGTCGACAGGGAACTCAGCCCCAGCATTTT	TRBJ1-5	.	TRBD1	TRBV2
CASSEGRLRTEAFF	TGTGCCAGCAGTGAAGGCAGGTTGCGCACTGAAGCTTTCTTT	TRBJ1-1	.	.	TRBV6-1
CASSVGTVGETQYF	TGTGCCAGCAGCGTAGGGACAGTAGGAGAGACCCAGTACTTC	TRBJ2-5	.	.	TRBV9
CASSVRVHSYEQYF	TGTGCCAGCAGCGTCAGGGTCCACTCCTACGAGCAGTACTTC	TRBJ2-7	.	.	TRBV5-6
CASSPRGTGELNYGYTF	TGTGCCAGCAGTCCACGAGGGACAGGGGAGCTTAACTATGGCTACACCTTC	TRBJ1-2	.	TRBD1	TRBV6-6
CASSQGRDRDFYEQYF	TGCGCCAGCAGCCAGGGCCGGGACAGGGATTTCTACGAGCAGTACTTC	TRBJ2-7	.	TRBD1	TRBV4-1
CASSAVATTEAFF	TGCGCCAGCAGCGCGGTAGCGACCACTGAAGCTTTCTTT	TRBJ1-1	once	.	TRBV4-3
CASSPPGQGDTEAFF	TGCGCCAGCAGCCCGCCCGGACAGGGGGACACTGAAGCTTTCTTT	TRBJ1-1	.	TRBD1	TRBV4-1
CASSGPPSGAPDTQYF	TGTGCCAGCAGTGGGCCGCCTAGCGGGGCCCCAGATACGCAGTATTTT	TRBJ2-3	.	TRBD2	TRBV6-1
CASRPLGRGSYEQYF	TGTGCCAGCAGACCCCTCGGGCGGGGGTCCTACGAGCAGTACTTC	TRBJ2-7	.	TRBD2	TRBV28
CASSQERGGQETQYF	TGTGCCAGCAGCCAAGAGCGGGGGGGGCAAGAGACCCAGTACTTC	TRBJ2-5	.	TRBD2	TRBV4-2
CASHGTGVYNEQFF	TGTGCCAGCCACGGGACAGGGGTGTACAATGAGCAGTTCTTC	TRBJ2-1	once	TRBD1	TRBV28
CASSRAGEETQYF	TGCGCCAGCAGTCGGGCGGGGGAAGAGACCCAGTACTTC	TRBJ2-5	.	TRBD2	TRBV10-2
CASSPARRNTEAFF	TGCGCCAGCAGTCCCGCTAGGAGAAACACTGAAGCTTTCTTT	TRBJ1-1	.	.	TRBV5-1
CASSRDRGVYNSPLHF	TGTGCCAGCAGCCGGGACAGGGGTGTTTATAATTCACCCCTCCACTTT	TRBJ1-6	.	TRBD1	TRBV7-9
CATSRPGRKEQFF	TGTGCCACCAGCAGACCCGGGAGGAAGGAGCAGTTCTTC	TRBJ2-1	.	TRBD2	TRBV15
CASSSYQETQYF	TGTGCCAGCAGCTCGTACCAAGAGACCCAGTACTTC	TRBJ2-5	once	.	TRBV7-6
CASSLGLAGASSYNEQFF	TGTGCCAGCAGCCTGGGACTAGCGGGGGCCAGCTCCTACAATGAGCAGTTCTTC	TRBJ2-1	.	TRBD2	TRBV7-8
CASSEGPTGALGGYTF	TGTGCCAGTAGTGAGGGACCGACAGGGGCTTTGGGTGGCTACACCTTC	TRBJ1-2	once	TRBD1	TRBV19
CAISQTGDNSPLHF	TGTGCCATCAGCCAGACAGGGGATAATTCACCCCTCCACTTT	TRBJ1-6	.	TRBD1	TRBV10-3
CATSSRDRAAGETQYF	TGTGCCACCTCGTCCCGGGACAGGGCGGCAGGAGAGACCCAGTACTTC	TRBJ2-5	.	TRBD1	TRBV24-1
CASSGQGGDIQYF	TGTGCCAGCTCAGGACAGGGGGGCGACATTCAGTACTTC	TRBJ2-4	.	TRBD1	TRBV18
CASSLQWRGRLNEQFF	TGTGCCAGCAGCCTCCAATGGCGGGGGAGGTTGAATGAGCAGTTCTTC	TRBJ2-1	.	TRBD2	TRBV14
CASSVDPGPRGTEAFF	TGTGCCAGCAGCGTGGATCCGGGACCCAGGGGCACTGAAGCTTTCTTT	TRBJ1-1	.	.	TRBV9
CASTRLAGGETQYF	TGTGCCAGCACCCGACTAGCGGGCGGAGAGACCCAGTACTTC	TRBJ2-5	.	TRBD2	TRBV2
CASSFLPSGGQPQHF	TGTGCCAGCAGCTTTCTCCCATCGGGTGGTCAGCCCCAGCATTTT	TRBJ1-5	.	.	TRBV11-2
CASSGRQGAFSSGANVLTF	TGTGCCAGCAGCGGAAGACAGGGGGCTTTTAGCTCTGGGGCCAACGTCCTGACTTTC	TRBJ2-6	.	TRBD1	TRBV7-9
CASSFGQGTDTQYF	TGCGCCAGCAGCTTTGGACAGGGCACAGATACGCAGTATTTT	TRBJ2-3	.	TRBD1	TRBV5-1
CASSLTGTGGSGETQYF	TGTGCCAGCAGCCTGACCGGGACAGGGGGCTCCGGGGAGACCCAGTACTTC	TRBJ2-5	.	TRBD1	TRBV7-9
CASSLVGLADNEQFF	TGTGCCAGCAGCTTAGTGGGACTAGCGGACAATGAGCAGTTCTTC	TRBJ2-1	.	TRBD2	TRBV13
CASSQTGHRRYGYTF	TGTGCCAGCAGCCAGACAGGCCATCGTCGGTATGGCTACACCTTC	TRBJ1-2	.	.	TRBV6-5
CASSLFIAGATDTQYF	TGTGCCAGCAGCTTATTCATAGCGGGGGCTACAGATACGCAGTATTTT	TRBJ2-3	.	TRBD2	TRBV7-9
CATSDAGTGGGETQYF	TGTGCCACCAGTGATGCCGGGACAGGGGGCGGCGAGACCCAGTACTTC	TRBJ2-5	.	TRBD1	TRBV24-1
CASSQSPGYEQFF	TGCGCCAGCAGCCAAAGCCCGGGGTATGAGCAGTTCTTC	TRBJ2-1	.	.	TRBV4-1
CASSEGPGQGLSGANVLTF	TGTGCCAGCAGTGAAGGTCCGGGACAGGGATTGTCTGGGGCCAACGTCCTGACTTTC	TRBJ2-6	.	TRBD1	TRBV6-1
CASSERDSYEQYF	TGTGCCAGCAGTGAACGGGACAGCTACGAGCAGTACTTC	TRBJ2-7	.	TRBD1	TRBV6-1
CASSQRGQAKGETQYF	TGTGCCAGCAGCCAGAGGGGACAGGCAAAGGGGGAGACCCAGTACTTC	TRBJ2-5	.	TRBD1	TRBV3-1/TRBV3-2
CASSQVGGEAFF	TGCGCCAGCAGCCAGGTGGGGGGTGAAGCTTTCTTT	TRBJ1-1	.	.	TRBV10-2
CASSQVTAGAASSYNEQFF	TGCGCCAGCAGCCAAGTAACTGCGGGGGCCGCGAGCTCCTACAATGAGCAGTTCTTC	TRBJ2-1	.	.	TRBV4-1
CASSLNWDSGSPLHF	TGTGCCAGCAGCTTGAATTGGGACAGTGGATCACCCCTCCACTTT	TRBJ1-6	.	TRBD1	TRBV5-5
CASSQSTGYYEQYF	TGTGCCAGCAGCCAGAGCACTGGTTACTACGAGCAGTACTTC	TRBJ2-7	few	.	TRBV4-2
CASSLYTNTDTQYF	TGTGCCAGCAGTTTGTACACCAACACAGATACGCAGTATTTT	TRBJ2-3	.	.	TRBV28
CASSPRTGELFF	TGTGCCAGCAGCCCCCGCACCGGGGAGCTGTTTTTT	TRBJ2-2	.	.	TRBV6-2/TRBV6-3
CASSQGRGTAGYTGELFF	TGTGCCAGCAGCCAAGGGCGGGGAACCGCGGGTTACACCGGGGAGCTGTTTTTT	TRBJ2-2	.	.	TRBV11-3
CASSFEALNTEAFF	TGTGCCAGCAGCTTTGAGGCGCTGAACACTGAAGCTTTCTTT	TRBJ1-1	.	.	TRBV5-6
CARSFPQLAKNIQYF	TGTGCCAGAAGCTTTCCACAGCTAGCCAAAAACATTCAGTACTTC	TRBJ2-4	.	.	TRBV5-3
CASSFRGPSYEQYF	TGTGCCAGCAGCTTCAGGGGCCCGTCCTACGAGCAGTACTTC	TRBJ2-7	once	.	TRBV11-2
CASSSQGRAGELFF	TGTGCCAGTAGTTCCCAGGGTAGGGCCGGGGAGCTGTTTTTT	TRBJ2-2	.	.	TRBV19
CASSNVARQETQYF	TGTGCCAGCAGTAACGTTGCCCGGCAAGAGACCCAGTACTTC	TRBJ2-5	.	.	TRBV7-8
CASAYLGHQNTEAFF	TGTGCCAGCGCGTATCTGGGACACCAGAACACTGAAGCTTTCTTT	TRBJ1-1	.	.	TRBV6-6